This entry lists 23 T cell receptor beta chains sequenced from one sample in a study of blood T cell repertoires in COVID-19. The table came from immunoSEQ multiplex PCR; TCRdb's copy has only in-frame clones and leaves some out. The table includes more than 250,000 clones, more than 70% detected once. Sequenced input: peripheral blood. The receptors were sampled from a man aged 18 to 35 who had recovered from COVID-19.

This chain joins TRBV11-2 and TRBJ2-2, with D possibly TRBD2 on 5 matching bases. Between the trimmed V and J ends, which lost 2 bases and 6 bases, there was a span of 16 bases. Germline V lookup: CDR1 SGHAT, CDR2 FQNNGV. The CDR3 sequence is 16 residues long. The CDR3 here is CASSLYPDLLSGELFF. For the CDR3, the DNA is TGTGCCAGCAGCTTATACCCGGACTTGCTGTCCGGGGAGCTGTTTTTT.

V usage is TRBV12-3 or TRBV12-4 and J usage is TRBJ1-1; D is undetermined. V lost 5 bases to trimming and J lost 0 bases, with 7 bases between them. This CDR3 spans 13 amino acids. DNA for the CDR3: TGTGCCAGCAGTATTACAGTGAACACTGAAGCTTTCTTT. The encoded protein is CASSITVNTEAFF.

The chain links TRBV14 to TRBJ1-1; no firm D call. V was shortened by 0 bases and J by 8 bases, with 4 bases between the two germline ends. In germline, CDR1 is SGHDN, CDR2 FVKESK. This CDR3 is 11 amino acids long. For the CDR3, the DNA is TGTGCCAGCAGCCAAGATCTGGAAGCTTTCTTT. This codes for CASSQDLEAFF.

The rearrangement uses TRBV7-2 and TRBJ1-1, with a tentative D call TRBD1 (6 bases). The CDR3 totals 15 residues. V dropped 6 bases and J dropped 2 bases, with 16 bases sitting between them. Germline loops: CDR1 SGHTA, CDR2 FQGNSA. Here the CDR3 reads CASRVQGSSNTEAFF. The CDR3 nucleotides are TGTGCCAGCAGAGTCCAGGGGTCGTCAAACACTGAAGCTTTCTTT.

This clone was detected only a few times. CDR3 sequence (DNA): TGTGCTAGTGGTTTGGTATCTGGGCAGGGAGGAGATACGCAGTATTTT. Protein product: CASGLVSGQGGDTQYF. The chain uses TRBV12-5 and TRBJ2-3; D is perhaps TRBD2 (6 bases). With 0 bases removed from V and 5 bases from J, the gap between germline ends came to 15 bases. This CDR3 has 16 residues. CDR1 is LGHNT, CDR2 FRNRAP, per germline.

The rearrangement links TRBV19 to TRBJ2-5; D is perhaps TRBD1 (5 bases). The V and J ends lost 3 bases and 2 bases respectively, with 10 bases between them. Germline V lookup: CDR1 LNHDA, CDR2 SQIVND (reference sequence). There are 14 residues in the CDR3. CDR3 sequence: CASSIWGQQETQYF. In DNA form, the CDR3 reads TGTGCCAGTAGTATCTGGGGCCAACAAGAGACCCAGTACTTC.

This clone was recorded once. V is TRBV10-3 and J is TRBJ1-2; D remains unclear. The CDR3 consists of 13 residues. Deletions cut 1 base from V and 5 bases from J, with 8 bases between. Germline CDR1 and CDR2: ENHRY and SYGVKD. This CDR3 is CAISEFEQYGYTF. In nucleotides, the CDR3 is TGTGCCATCAGTGAGTTCGAACAGTATGGCTACACCTTC.

The rearrangement uses TRBV19 and TRBJ2-7; tentatively, D is TRBD2 (5 bases). Trimming shortened V by 6 bases and J by 6 bases, and 18 bases separated the two germline ends. Germline V gene sequence: CDR1 LNHDA, CDR2 SQIVND (reference sequence). This CDR3 is 14 amino acids long. The CDR3, as DNA: TGTGCCAGTAGGGAGGAAGGCAGAGGGAGCGAGCAGTACTTC. The encoded protein is CASREEGRGSEQYF. Based on the CDR3 plus reference TRBV19 and TRBJ2-7, the full variable domain is DGGITQSPKYLFRKEGQNVTLSCEQNLNHDAMYWYRQDPGQGLRLIYYSQIVNDFQKGDIAEGYSVSREKKESFPLTVTSAQKNPTAFYLCASREEGRGSEQYFGPGTRLTVT.

This chain links TRBV5-1 with TRBJ2-2; 9 positions match TRBD1. CDR3 length: 16 amino acids. V was clipped by 5 bases and J by 5 bases; unmatched bases: 10. Germline V lookup: CDR1 SGHRS, CDR2 YFSETQ. CDR3 protein: CASRTGQGLGTGELFF. The CDR3 region has the DNA TGCGCCAGCAGGACGGGACAGGGTTTGGGGACCGGGGAGCTGTTTTTT.

The V gene is TRBV6-2 or TRBV6-3, the J gene TRBJ2-3, with 8 bases identical to TRBD1. Germline V gene lookup returns CDR1 MNHEY and CDR2 SVGEGT. The CDR3 is 16 amino acids. With 5 bases clipped from V and 0 bases from J, the junction kept 7 bases outside the gene matches. CDR3 in DNA: TGTGCCAGCAGTGGAGGGAGACAGGGGAGCACAGATACGCAGTATTTT. It specifies CASSGGRQGSTDTQYF.

The V call is TRBV5-6, the J call TRBJ1-6; 10 bases match TRBD1. This CDR3 has 14 residues. Germline values: CDR1 SGHDT, CDR2 YYEEEE. J lost 13 bases, V lost 3 bases, and 7 bases had no gene match. The CDR3 reads CASSSPGQGVPLHF. The CDR3 nucleotides read TGTGCCAGCAGCTCGCCCGGACAGGGGGTCCCCCTCCACTTT.

The chain carries TRBV11-2 and TRBJ1-1, with D possibly TRBD1 on 5 matching bases. Looked up from germline, CDR1 is SGHAT and CDR2 is FQNNGV. CDR3 length: 15 residues. The germline V and J ends were trimmed by 5 bases and 1 base, with 14 bases remaining between them. CDR3 DNA: TGTGCCAGCAGCCCCAGGAGGAGGGGGAACACTGAAGCTTTCTTT. This sequence encodes CASSPRRRGNTEAFF.

The V call is TRBV19, the J call TRBJ2-7; 7 bases are a match to TRBD1. Per germline, CDR1 LNHDA and CDR2 SQIVND (reference sequence). Losses at the gene ends were 4 bases for V and 1 base for J; bases not matched to a gene: 1. The CDR3 sequence is 13 residues long. CDR3 nucleotide sequence: TGTGCCAGTAGTAGGGACAGTTCCTACGAGCAGTACTTC. Translated: CASSRDSSYEQYF.

The chain has TRBV7-9 and TRBJ2-7, with 7 bases identical to TRBD1. Per germline, CDR1 SEHNR and CDR2 FQNEAQ (reference sequence). V shed 5 bases, J shed 0 bases, and the junction held 4 bases outside the gene matches. This CDR3 contains 14 residues. The CDR3 nucleotides read TGTGCCAGCAGCGCCGGGGACAGCTCCTACGAGCAGTACTTC. Residues: CASSAGDSSYEQYF.

The V call is TRBV9, the J call TRBJ2-7; 8 bases match TRBD1. The V segment lost 3 bases and the J segment 7 bases; nucleotides outside the gene matches: 12. Germline CDR1 SGDLS, CDR2 YYNGEE. The length of the CDR3 is 15 residues. Here the CDR3 reads CASSEAGQVPTEQYF. CDR3 coding DNA: TGTGCCAGCAGCGAGGCGGGACAGGTCCCGACGGAGCAGTACTTC. The variable domain in full, completed from reference TRBV9 and TRBJ2-7, reads DSGVTQTPKHLITATGQRVTLRCSPRSGDLSVYWYQQSLDQGLQFLIQYYNGEERAKGNILERFSAQQFPDLHSELNLSSLELGDSALYFCASSEAGQVPTEQYFGPGTRLTVT.

The rearrangement joins TRBV29-1 to TRBJ2-7, with D possibly TRBD2 on 5 matching bases. The CDR3 runs to 12 residues. Trimming pared 5 bases from V and 0 bases from J, leaving 8 bases between. The germline V gene encodes CDR1 SQVTM and CDR2 ANQGSEA. The CDR3, as DNA: TGCAGCGTTAGGGAGCCCTCCTACGAGCAGTACTTC. Its protein is CSVREPSYEQYF.

The V call is TRBV7-6, the J call TRBJ2-1, with a tentative D call TRBD1 (5 bases). Trimming left V 3 bases short and J 7 bases short, with 19 bases between. CDR3 size: 16 residues. Germline V CDR1 and CDR2: SGHVS, FNYEAQ. The CDR3 coding sequence is TGTGCCAGCAGCTTCGGGTTTGACAGAGCCCGGAATGAGCAGTTCTTC. The encoded protein is CASSFGFDRARNEQFF.

In the case of this clone: The same CDR3 also results from other DNA sequences found in this sample. The gene calls are TRBV19 and TRBJ1-1; D unclear. Trimming pared 3 bases from V and 1 base from J, leaving 3 bases between. The V gene's germline CDR1 is LNHDA and CDR2 SQIVND (reference sequence). The CDR3 length is 12 residues. This chain's CDR3 is CASSIQNTEAFF. The CDR3 DNA reads TGTGCCAGTAGTATTCAGAACACTGAAGCTTTCTTT.

The chain joins TRBV19 to TRBJ1-2; no clear D. CDR1 is LNHDA and CDR2 is SQIVND in the germline V gene (reference sequence). V lost 2 bases and J 7 bases, leaving 14 bases between the germline ends. CDR3 size: 14 residues. CDR3 nucleotide sequence: TGTGCCAGTAGTATAAATCCCGGGATACCTGGCTACACCTTC. It translates to CASSINPGIPGYTF.

The chain uses TRBV5-8 and TRBJ2-3; weak D call: TRBD2 (7 bases). V gave up 2 bases and J gave up 0 bases, with 10 bases separating them. Germline assignment: CDR1 SGHTS and CDR2 YDEGEE. This CDR3 comprises 15 residues. The CDR3 loop reads CASSLGGDSTDTQYF. The CDR3 nucleotides read TGTGCCAGCAGCTTAGGGGGGGACAGCACAGATACGCAGTATTTT. Together with reference TRBV5-8 and TRBJ2-3, the CDR3 gives the full variable domain: EAGVTQSPTHLIKTRGQQATLRCSPISGHTSVYWYQQALGLGLQFLLWYDEGEERNRGNFPPRFSGRQFPNYSSELNVNALELEDSALYLCASSLGGDSTDTQYFGPGTRLTVL.

V usage is TRBV6-6 and J usage is TRBJ1-2; 7 bases are shared with TRBD1. The CDR3 has 15 residues. CDR1 and CDR2 from the germline V gene are MNHNY and SVGAGI (reference sequence). V lost 2 bases to trimming and J lost 2 bases; unmatched junction nucleotides: 5. CDR3 amino acids: CASSYQTGTNYGYTF. In DNA, the CDR3 is TGTGCCAGCAGTTACCAGACAGGGACGAACTATGGCTACACCTTC.

A remark on this clone: The sample has other DNA sequences that encode this CDR3 too. The chain employs TRBV12-5 and TRBJ2-7, with unresolved D. Germline assignment: CDR1 LGHNT and CDR2 FRNRAP. The length of the CDR3 is 12 residues. The ends were cut back, 1 base at V and 6 bases at J, with 7 bases in the middle. The chain's CDR3 is CASGLGASEQYF. CDR3 coding DNA: TGTGCTAGTGGTTTGGGGGCGAGCGAGCAGTACTTC.

The chain joins TRBV6-1 to TRBJ1-2; no definite D call. This CDR3 has 13 residues. Germline V CDR1 and CDR2: MNHNS, SASEGT. V was trimmed by 2 bases and J by 8 bases, leaving 12 bases between them. The CDR3 loop reads CASSEQRVGGYTF. The CDR3 region has the DNA TGTGCCAGCAGTGAACAGAGGGTCGGGGGCTACACCTTC.